The clone carrying this TCR beta chain was recorded only once. The CDR3 has 15 amino acids. V shed 4 bases and J 3 bases; nucleotides not matched to a gene: 6. Germline V gene lookup returns CDR1 LGHDT and CDR2 YNNKEL (reference sequence). Full-length variable regions came from constant-region reverse primers plus semi-nested Nested Universal Primer A PCR. TCRdb called the 5' RACE reads again in MiXCR, with one record for every CDR3 protein. The sample gives fewer than 6,500 distinct CDR3 sequences, 36% of which show up once; about 53% is in the top ten. This clonotype was obtained from a female donor with breast cancer. The chain links TRBV3-1 to TRBJ1-5; TRBD1 matches 7 bases. Sequencing used memory CD4+ T cells sorted from blood. As for subset: memory CD4+ T cells, CD4+CD45RO+CD25-. CDR3: CASSPTGEDNQPQHF. Here the CDR3 DNA reads TGTGCCAGCAGCCCTACAGGGGAGGACAATCAGCCCCAGCATTTT.